This T cell receptor (beta chain) was obtained from a study of cytomegalovirus exposure and HLA in healthy donors. Regarding the study as a whole: A missense variant in DCLRE1C was later tied to TCR beta V- and J-gene trimming. Highest at DRB1 and lowest at HLA-C, TCR association rates differed among HLA loci in a later analysis. In a later analysis, the majority of CMV-associated beta chains seemingly showed HLA restriction.

Comment on this clone: Its antigen is still unknown.

The CDR3 loop spans 15 amino acids. The V gene's germline CDR1 is MNHNS and CDR2 SASEGT. V trimming: 5 bases; J trimming: 0 bases; junction bases outside the gene matches: 6. Unrecorded immune exposure was likely among donors, who were nominally healthy when sampled. It was with 60 Vbeta and 13 Jbeta primers that the PCR ran. The data were produced by immunoSEQ multiplex PCR, yet TCRdb's version contains in-frame clones alone and is incomplete. The sample contains a few hundred thousand clones, about 66% of which appear only once. This receptor was obtained from a female donor in good health and CMV-seronegative. The sequenced sample was PBMCs. V gene TRBV6-1 combines with J gene TRBJ2-7; 8 bases match TRBD2. CDR3 sequence reads: CASSKLAGTSYEQYF. The CDR3 DNA sequence: TGTGCCAGCAGTAAATTAGCGGGAACCTCCTACGAGCAGTACTTC.